The 25 T cell receptor beta chains below were found in one sample sequenced in a study of blood T cell repertoires in COVID-19. Measured with immunoSEQ multiplex PCR; TCRdb has only the in-frame clones, and not every one. This table has more than 150,000 clones, 85% to 95% appearing once. Sequencing was done on a sample of peripheral blood. The receptors were gathered from a man aged 50-60 years with acute or convalescent COVID-19.

This chain links TRBV3-1 (or the pseudogene TRBV3-2) with TRBJ2-7, with 7 positions matching TRBD2. The CDR3 totals 16 residues. V dropped 4 bases and J dropped 4; count of bases not matched to a gene: 13. Germline V lookup: CDR1 LGHDT, CDR2 YNNKEL (reference sequence). The CDR3 loop is CASSRGGPQLGYEQYV. Here the CDR3 DNA reads TGTGCCAGCAGCCGGGGAGGGCCCCAGCTTGGGTACGAGCAGTACGTC.

This chain joins TRBV6-6 and TRBJ1-1, with TRBD1 as a possible D gene (5 bases). Germline-derived CDR1 and CDR2 are MNHNY and SVGAGI (reference sequence). CDR3 size: 14 residues. The ends were cut back, 9 bases at V and 5 bases at J, with 19 bases in the middle. CDR3 in amino acids: CASRGGTAGTEAFF. Here the CDR3 DNA reads TGTGCCAGTAGGGGAGGAACCGCCGGAACTGAAGCTTTCTTT.

On this clone itself: This same CDR3 is encoded by further DNA sequences in the sample. This sequence joins TRBV5-4 and TRBJ1-2; perhaps TRBD1 as D (6 bases). CDR1 is SGHNT and CDR2 is YYREEE in the germline V gene (reference sequence). V was clipped by 1 base and J by 0 bases, with 10 bases between them. The length of the CDR3 is 15 residues. The CDR3 region is CASSLRQAPNYGYTF. Written as DNA, the CDR3 is TGTGCCAGCAGCTTGAGACAGGCCCCTAACTATGGCTACACCTTC. Using reference TRBV5-4 and TRBJ1-2 for the parts outside the CDR3, the full variable domain is ETGVTQSPTHLIKTRGQQVTLRCSSQSGHNTVSWYQQALGQGPQFIFQYYREEENGRGNFPPRFSGLQFPNYSSELNVNALELDDSALYLCASSLRQAPNYGYTFGSGTRLTVV.

A remark on this clone: An end of the junction does not agree with germline; a read error may underlie this. V gene TRBV6-4 combines with J gene TRBJ2-1; 9 nucleotides match TRBD2. CDR1 MRHNA and CDR2 SNTAGT come from the germline V gene. The CDR3 has 15 amino acids. In DNA form, the CDR3 reads TGTGCCAGCAGAGACTGGTCTAGCGGGACCGATGAGCAGTTCTTC. Its translation: CASRDWSSGTDEQFF.

The J gene is TRBJ1-4, the V gene TRBV2, with 9 positions matching TRBD1. Trimming took 6 bases from V and 7 from J; bases not matched to a gene: 9. Germline V lookup: CDR1 SNHLY, CDR2 FYNNEI. There are 15 residues in the CDR3. Written as DNA, the CDR3 is TGTGCCAGCAGCCGGGACAGGGCGACGGTTGAAAAACTGTTTTTT. Protein product: CASSRDRATVEKLFF.

The chain has TRBV15 and TRBJ1-3, with D unresolved. Per the germline V gene, CDR1 is LNHNV and CDR2 is YYDKDF (reference sequence). Deletions cut 0 bases from V and 2 bases from J, with 17 bases between. The CDR3 runs to 18 residues. CDR3 in amino acids: CATSRDPSAAFTGNTIYF. In DNA form, the CDR3 reads TGTGCCACCAGCAGAGATCCGTCAGCGGCTTTTACTGGAAACACCATATATTTT.

V is TRBV29-1 and J is TRBJ2-7; 7 bases match TRBD1. V shed 2 bases, J shed 2 bases, and the junction held 12 bases outside the gene matches. This CDR3 contains 16 residues. Germline values: CDR1 SQVTM, CDR2 ANQGSEA. This CDR3 reads CSVENEGTTGTYEQYF. CDR3 DNA sequence: TGCAGCGTTGAAAACGAGGGAACGACAGGGACCTACGAGCAGTACTTC.

This rearrangement joins TRBV19 to TRBJ1-5, with TRBD1 matching 7 bases. J was trimmed by 1 base and V by 4 bases; bases with no gene match: 4. In germline, CDR1 is LNHDA, CDR2 SQIVND (reference sequence). This CDR3 has 15 residues. The chain's CDR3 is CASSNRQGSNQPQHF. CDR3 bases: TGTGCCAGTAGTAATCGACAGGGAAGCAATCAGCCCCAGCATTTT.

V usage is TRBV19 and J usage is TRBJ2-7; D unresolved. The CDR3 has 13 residues. Germline V lookup: CDR1 LNHDA, CDR2 SQIVND (reference sequence). V lost 1 base and J lost 3, with 7 bases in between. CDR3 bases: TGTGCCAGTAGTATAGGGAGCCGCTACGAGCAGTACTTC. Translation: CASSIGSRYEQYF.

This chain connects TRBV28 to TRBJ1-5; D may be TRBD1 (5 bases). Trimming took off 7 bases at V and 4 bases at J, with 26 bases between the two ends. The V gene's germline CDR1 is MDHEN and CDR2 SYDVKM. The CDR3 sequence is 18 residues long. CDR3 in DNA: TGTGCCAGCATCTTTTGGGAAAGGGCATCCGGGGGGAATCAGCCCCAGCATTTT. As protein: CASIFWERASGGNQPQHF.

The chain has TRBV6-4 and TRBJ1-2; D call uncertain. The CDR3 has 15 residues. Trimming pared 6 bases from V and 6 bases from J, leaving 20 bases between. In germline, CDR1 is MRHNA, CDR2 SNTAGT. CDR3 residues: CASRGGRGPGDGYTF. CDR3 nucleotides: TGTGCCAGCAGGGGCGGCCGCGGCCCCGGGGATGGCTACACCTTC.

The rearrangement uses TRBV4-2 and TRBJ2-1; 9 bases fit TRBD1. Germline assignment: CDR1 LGHNA and CDR2 YNFKEQ. The CDR3 has 16 amino acids. V shed 0 bases and J 8 bases; nucleotides not matched to a gene: 8. Written as DNA, the CDR3 is TGTGCCAGCAGCCAAGAGGGGGGACAGGGAACCTATGAGCAGTTCTTC. This translates into CASSQEGGQGTYEQFF.

The chain links TRBV6-6 to TRBJ2-7; a possible D gene is TRBD1 (6 bases). This CDR3 is built from 16 residues. Germline lookup yields CDR1 MNHNY and CDR2 SVGAGI (reference sequence). V lost 3 bases and J 2 bases, leaving 17 bases between the germline ends. The CDR3 coding sequence is TGTGCCAGCAGTTATCGCGACAGTAGGGGGACCTACGAGCAGTACTTC. Its protein product is CASSYRDSRGTYEQYF.

V usage is TRBV6-2 or TRBV6-3 and J usage is TRBJ1-1; no definite D call. CDR1 and CDR2 (germline): MNHEY, SVGEGT. The CDR3 runs 17 residues. The V and J ends lost 2 bases and 0 bases respectively, with 16 bases between them. CDR3 protein: CASSYAAWFSMNTEAFF. CDR3 bases: TGTGCCAGCAGTTACGCCGCTTGGTTCAGTATGAACACTGAAGCTTTCTTT.

This clone was seen only a few times. The V and J genes are TRBV21-1 and TRBJ2-5; the table's D gene call, TRBD2, was not cross checked with the DNA. TRBV21-1 is designated a pseudogene. The CDR3 runs to 20 residues. The CDR3 nucleotides are TGTGCCAGCACCAGCGGACAGGGGGTCAATAGCGGGAGGGTCCAAGAGACCCAGTACTTC. Translated, it gives CASTSGQGVNSGRVQETQYF.

This clone was observed once. The J gene is TRBJ1-1, the V gene TRBV6-6; TRBD1 aligns across 7 bases. V was pared by 2 bases and J by 5 bases, with 5 bases of the junction left unmatched. The V gene's germline CDR1 is MNHNY and CDR2 SVGAGI (reference sequence). This CDR3 is 14 amino acids long. DNA for the CDR3: TGTGCCAGCAGTTACCCACAACAGGGGACTGAAGCTTTCTTT. This sequence encodes CASSYPQQGTEAFF.

A single count supports this clone. The chain carries TRBV19 and TRBJ2-1; 14 nucleotides agree with TRBD2. V gave up 6 bases and J gave up 2 bases; unmatched junction bases: 15. CDR1 and CDR2 from the germline V gene are LNHDA and SQIVND (reference sequence). The CDR3 extends over 20 amino acids. CDR3 DNA: TGTGCCAGTAGCCCTTTGACTAGCGGGAGGGCCGTTGCGGCCTACAATGAGCAGTTCTTC. Amino acids: CASSPLTSGRAVAAYNEQFF. Full variable domain (outside the CDR3, taken from reference TRBV19 and TRBJ2-1): DGGITQSPKYLFRKEGQNVTLSCEQNLNHDAMYWYRQDPGQGLRLIYYSQIVNDFQKGDIAEGYSVSREKKESFPLTVTSAQKNPTAFYLCASSPLTSGRAVAAYNEQFFGPGTRLTVL.

The genes are TRBV10-3 and TRBJ1-1, with TRBD1 matching 9 bases. Germline CDR1 ENHRY, CDR2 SYGVKD. The CDR3 runs 15 residues. Trimming took 5 bases from V and 0 from J; bases not matched to a gene: 4. Here the CDR3 reads CAISRTGVLNTEAFF. The CDR3, as DNA: TGTGCCATCAGTCGGACAGGGGTGTTGAACACTGAAGCTTTCTTT.

This chain joins TRBV19 and TRBJ2-3; TRBD1 aligns across 7 bases. The CDR3 runs to 16 residues. V lost 6 bases to trimming and J lost 3 bases; unmatched junction nucleotides: 12. Looked up from germline, CDR1 is LNHDA and CDR2 is SQIVND (reference sequence). CDR3 in amino acids: CASSRQGPMTTDTQYF. The CDR3 nucleotides read TGTGCCAGTAGCCGACAGGGCCCTATGACGACAGATACGCAGTATTTT.

V is TRBV27 and J is TRBJ1-5, with a tentative D call TRBD1 (5 bases). The CDR3 length is 16 residues. V shed 4 bases and J shed 2 bases, with 15 bases lying between them. Germline lookup yields CDR1 MNHEY and CDR2 SMNVEV (reference sequence). CDR3 sequence: CASSSRGEGGNQPQHF. Here the CDR3 DNA reads TGTGCCAGCAGTTCCCGGGGGGAAGGGGGCAATCAGCCCCAGCATTTT.

V gene TRBV7-3 combines with J gene TRBJ2-1; D is unclear. The CDR3 runs 13 residues. Trimming left V 2 bases short and J 9 bases short, with 11 bases between. Germline CDR1 reads SGHTA; CDR2 reads FQGTGA. The CDR3 loop is CASSLQPRGEQFF. CDR3 coding DNA: TGTGCCAGCAGCTTACAGCCTAGAGGTGAGCAGTTCTTC.

The rearrangement joins TRBV19 to TRBJ2-7, with 9 bases fitting TRBD1. CDR3 length: 13 residues. The junction had 5 bases not matched to a gene; V was cut back by 5 bases and J by 6 bases. CDR1 is LNHDA and CDR2 is SQIVND in the germline V gene (reference sequence). CDR3 nucleotides: TGTGCCAGTAGTTCCGGACAGGGGTCCGAGCAGTACTTC. It is translated as CASSSGQGSEQYF.

This chain connects TRBV28 to TRBJ1-1, with 9 bases that match TRBD1. The CDR3 is 14 amino acids. Germline assignment: CDR1 MDHEN and CDR2 SYDVKM. V lost 7 bases, J lost 4 bases, and 7 bases stayed unmatched. CDR3: CASIPTGGSTEAFF. In nucleotides, the CDR3 is TGTGCCAGCATCCCGACAGGGGGGAGCACTGAAGCTTTCTTT. The full variable domain, completed using reference TRBV28 and TRBJ1-1, is DVKVTQSSRYLVKRTGEKVFLECVQDMDHENMFWYRQDPGLGLRLIYFSYDVKMKEKGDIPEGYSVSREKKERFSLILESASTNQTSMYLCASIPTGGSTEAFFGQGTRLTVV.

This clone was observed once. V gene TRBV7-9 combines with J gene TRBJ2-7, with 11 positions matching TRBD1. This CDR3 has 15 amino acids. From germline, CDR1 is SEHNR and CDR2 FQNEAQ (reference sequence). Trimming removed 4 bases from V and 2 bases from J; junction bases left unmatched: 4. The CDR3, as DNA: TGTGCCAGCAGCTCTGGGACAGGGGGACCCTACGAGCAGTACGTC. This codes for CASSSGTGGPYEQYV.

This clone has just a few counts. The chain recombines TRBV5-4 with TRBJ1-4; D is possibly TRBD1 (6 bases). With 4 bases removed from V and 8 bases from J, the gap between germline ends came to 18 bases. The CDR3 covers 15 residues. Germline CDR1 is SGHNT and CDR2 is YYREEE (reference sequence). CDR3 nucleotide sequence: TGTGCCAGCAGCCGGGGGGGCCAGGTTAAAGAAAAACTGTTTTTT. The encoded protein is CASSRGGQVKEKLFF.